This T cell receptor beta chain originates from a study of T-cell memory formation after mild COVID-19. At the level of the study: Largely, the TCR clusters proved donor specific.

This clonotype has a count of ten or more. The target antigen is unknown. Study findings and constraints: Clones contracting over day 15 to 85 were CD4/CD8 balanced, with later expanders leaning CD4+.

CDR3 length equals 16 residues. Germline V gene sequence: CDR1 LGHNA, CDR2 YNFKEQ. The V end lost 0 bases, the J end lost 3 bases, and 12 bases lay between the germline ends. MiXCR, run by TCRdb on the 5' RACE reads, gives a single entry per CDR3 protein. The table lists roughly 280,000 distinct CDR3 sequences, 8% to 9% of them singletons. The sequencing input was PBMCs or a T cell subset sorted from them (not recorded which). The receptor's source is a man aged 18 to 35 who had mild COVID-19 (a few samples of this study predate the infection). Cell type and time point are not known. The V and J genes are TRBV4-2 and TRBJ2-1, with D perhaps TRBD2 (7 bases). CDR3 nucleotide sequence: TGTGCCAGCAGCCAAGATAGGGGGGGGGTCTACAATGAGCAGTTCTTC. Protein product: CASSQDRGGVYNEQFF.